This T cell receptor beta chain was sequenced during a study of PD-L1 blockade in urothelial cancer (dated by TCRdb to about 2017). Study-level background: Every patient began therapy at some point between 2013 and 2015 and was given atezolizumab 1,200 mg intravenously every 3 weeks. Pretreatment blood TCR-seq was available for about 28 patients, at least one posttreatment blood collection was obtained for 25 or so patients, and tumor TCR-seq was available for 25 or so patients. An exploratory multi-omic analysis was conducted of the somatic, immune and clinical correlates of response to PD-L1 blockade with atezolizumab in urothelial cancer. Blood samples were analyzed 3 weeks after the start of treatment (second dose) and 6 weeks after the start of treatment. Pretreatment tumor samples and matched peripheral blood, collected serially before and after atezolizumab treatment, underwent TCR sequencing. In the same patients, whole exome sequencing and RNA sequencing of pretreatment tumors were performed in addition to TCR sequencing. About 90% of the roughly 29 patients were males with bladder-origin urothelial cancer, and 18 of 29 reported a prior smoking history. Progression-free survival longer than 6 months counted as durable clinical benefit, and TCR features were additionally tested against both progression-free and overall survival. An ECOG performance status of 0 or 1 was recorded for the patients, and 0 to 3 prior chemotherapy regimens had been received by the patients. A median of around 150,000 T cells and 65,000 to 90,000 unique TCRs was obtained from blood samples, and a median clonality of 0.080 was observed. Roughly 10 patients reached durable clinical benefit, while 15 to 25 patients did not.

The time point label of this sample denotes: peripheral blood 6 weeks after treatment start. The cohort included 29 patients with locally advanced or metastatic urothelial carcinoma who were treated at Memorial Sloan Kettering on a trial protocol. Peripheral blood mononuclear cells were collected pretreatment and during treatment, with between 1 and 8 total time points obtained per patient. The Qiagen DNeasy Blood extraction kit was used to purify genomic DNA from total PBMCs and tumor samples. Collected pretreatment and during treatment, PBMCs were isolated and stored as previously described. Regarding this clone: Its antigen is currently not known. No much larger clonotype is one base removed from it; base qualities were not supplied.

Relative to germline, V is 2 bases shorter and J is 2 bases shorter, with 11 bases between their ends. According to the germline V gene, CDR1 reads SGHRS and CDR2 reads YFSETQ. Inclusive of the bounding cysteine and phenylalanine, the CDR3 is 14 residues long. Only the CDR3 DNA stays, 42 bases, in frame from base 1. Synthetic TCR analog templates were spiked into each PCR to estimate absolute template abundance from read counts. The immunoSEQ assay used bias-controlled V and J gene primers to amplify TCRbeta CDR3 regions from genomic DNA. Sequencing of rearranged TCRbeta segments was performed at approximately 20X coverage. On the authors' methods: Sequencing errors were corrected by clustering and CDR3s were annotated against IMGT to assign V, D and J genes. Downstream analyses used only productive TCRbeta rearrangements, leaving out any out-of-frame or stop-codon sequences. To compute clonality, Shannon entropy was normalized by the log of the number of unique productive sequences and then subtracted from one. Clones differing between time points or between blood and tumor were identified by Fisher's exact test with Benjamini-Hochberg correction at adjusted p below 0.01. The clones in this table, taken by TCRdb from immuneACCESS, are in-frame only. Not every clone is retained; where verified, under half of the shortfall comes from an unresolved V gene, and the cause of the rest is unknown. V and J calls and clone size are given by that table; D and trimming were obtained from the DNA. Within this sample are around 100,000 clones, with 75% to 95% of them counted one time only. In total, the top ten clones hold 3.5% to 4.5% of the sample.

General findings and caveats noted by the study authors: Improved progression-free and overall survival was associated with having pretreatment peripheral blood TCR clonality below the median. At 3 weeks after the start of treatment, tumor-associated TCR clones in peripheral blood had expanded more in patients with durable benefit (n of about 20, p = 0.022). Because the sample size was small (n = 29) and many of the analyses were exploratory, the results are meant to be hypothesis-generating.

The TCR originated in a man aged 55 to 69 with urothelial cancer. The sample was PBMCs, taken around atezolizumab (anti-PD-L1) treatment. In this chain, TRBV5-1 is recombined with TRBJ2-7, with no D gene named confidently. The CDR3 sequence is CASSFGPGTYEQYF. The sequenced DNA is TGCGCCAGCAGCTTTGGTCCAGGAACCTACGAGCAGTACTTC.